These T cell receptor beta chains were read from a single sample in a study of cytomegalovirus exposure and HLA in healthy donors. Some clones are missing from TCRdb's copy, which holds only in-frame ones; the method was immunoSEQ multiplex PCR. Seen here are over 200,000 clones, around nine tenths observed once, and the top ten hold 2.9%. The sequenced material came from PBMCs. These TCRs come from a woman between 18 and 29 years old in good health and CMV-seronegative. Both conserved end residues are part of each CDR3. D genes are given only for firm matches. Only part of the rows carry a size: once, few, many, or a class if the clone is expanded.

j_gene	abundance	d_gene	v_gene	CDR3nt	CDR3aa
TRBJ2-1	NA	TRBD1	TRBV27	TGTGCCAGCAGTCTCGGACAGGGGGCAGACAATGAGCAGTTCTTC	CASSLGQGADNEQFF
TRBJ1-2	few	NA	TRBV5-1	TGCGCCAGCAGCTTGGAAGGGGATTACTATGGCTACACCTTC	CASSLEGDYYGYTF
TRBJ2-3	NA	NA	TRBV27	TGTGCCAGCACCCACAGAGCCAGCGATACGCAGTATTTT	CASTHRASDTQYF
TRBJ2-3	NA	NA	TRBV7-2	TGTGCCAGCAGCCCCGAGACAGGTAGAGATACGCAGTATTTT	CASSPETGRDTQYF
TRBJ2-6	NA	TRBD1	TRBV7-3	TGTGCCAGCAGCTCGACAGGGGGCTCTGGGGCCAACGTCCTGACTTTC	CASSSTGGSGANVLTF
TRBJ1-1	NA	NA	TRBV6-5	TGTGCCAGCTGTAGGGGCACAGGGAACACTGAAGCTTTCTTT	CASCRGTGNTEAFF
TRBJ1-5	NA	NA	TRBV4-1	TGCGCCAGCAGCCAAGATGGGGGCTATCAGCCCCAGCATTTT	CASSQDGGYQPQHF
TRBJ2-5	NA	TRBD2	TRBV2	TGTGCCAGCAGTTCCCCGGGGGGGACTCTGGGGACCCAGTACTTC	CASSSPGGTLGTQYF
TRBJ2-7	NA	TRBD1	TRBV7-2	TGTGCCAGCAGCTTAGGACAGGGGGGGGCCTACGAGCAGTACTTC	CASSLGQGGAYEQYF
TRBJ1-4	NA	NA	TRBV28	TGTGCCAGCAGTCCCGGGGGACGTCGGGTTAAACTGTTTTTT	CASSPGGRRVKLFF
TRBJ2-3	NA	NA	TRBV27	TGTGCCAGCAGCTGGCGGGTGTCGATAGATACGCAGTATTTT	CASSWRVSIDTQYF
TRBJ1-3	NA	NA	TRBV10-1	TGCGCCAAAGACAGGTCCGCCCTTGACACCATATATTTT	CAKDRSALDTIYF
TRBJ2-7	NA	NA	TRBV7-9	TGTGCCAGCAGGTCACAGGGTTCCTACGAGCAGTACTTC	CASRSQGSYEQYF
TRBJ2-1	NA	TRBD2	TRBV27	TGTGCCAGCAGTTTGCTAGCGGGAGGACATGAGCAGTTCTTC	CASSLLAGGHEQFF
TRBJ2-3	NA	NA	TRBV7-8	TGTGCCAGCAGCTTAGTGGGTCGAGGGGATACGCAGTATTTT	CASSLVGRGDTQYF
TRBJ2-1	NA	TRBD1	TRBV6-4	TGTGCCAGCAGTGACGGGACAGGAGGCCTCAATGAGCAGTTCTTC	CASSDGTGGLNEQFF
TRBJ1-1	NA	NA	TRBV7-9	TGTGCCAGCAGCAGACTCGGACAGTCGTTCTCCATGAACACTGAAGCTTTCTTT	CASSRLGQSFSMNTEAFF
TRBJ1-1	NA	NA	TRBV18	TGTGCCAGCTCACCATATCGAGGAGCCACTGAAGCTTTCTTT	CASSPYRGATEAFF
TRBJ2-5	NA	TRBD1	TRBV9	TGTGCCAGCGCGGACAGGGCTGAGACCCAGTACTTC	CASADRAETQYF
TRBJ1-1	NA	TRBD1	TRBV28	TGTGCCAGCAACCTACCGGGACAGGGGACCGGCACTGAAGCTTTCTTT	CASNLPGQGTGTEAFF
TRBJ1-1	once	NA	TRBV19	TGTGCCAGTAGGCCAGGGGTAAGGACGACTGAAGCTTTCTTT	CASRPGVRTTEAFF
TRBJ2-2	NA	NA	TRBV5-6	TGTGCCAGCAGCCCTTTAGTGGACACCGGGGAGCTGTTTTTT	CASSPLVDTGELFF
TRBJ2-2	NA	TRBD2	TRBV2	TGTGCCAGCAGTAGCACGACTAGCGGGAACACCGGGGAGCTGTTTTTT	CASSSTTSGNTGELFF
TRBJ2-1	NA	TRBD1	TRBV5-6	TGTGCCAGCAGGGTGGGACAGGAGCAGTTCTTC	CASRVGQEQFF
TRBJ1-1	NA	NA	TRBV6-5	TGTGCCAGCAGCAAGACTACACCTCTCGCTGAAGCTTTCTTT	CASSKTTPLAEAFF
TRBJ2-3	NA	TRBD2	TRBV6-1	TGTGCCAGCAGTGAAAGAGGACTAGCGGGGGACACAGATACGCAGTATTTT	CASSERGLAGDTDTQYF
TRBJ2-1	NA	NA	TRBV27	TGTGCCAGCAGTACCACGAGCTACAATGAGCAGTTCTTC	CASSTTSYNEQFF
TRBJ1-1	once	TRBD1	TRBV5-4	TGTGCCAGCAGCCCGCCGGGACAGATGAACACTGAAGCTTTCTTT	CASSPPGQMNTEAFF
TRBJ2-7	NA	TRBD1	TRBV27	TGTGCCAGCAGTTTAGGACAGGGAAAATCCTACGAGCAGTACTTC	CASSLGQGKSYEQYF
TRBJ2-1	NA	TRBD2	TRBV30	TGTGCCTGGAGTGGTTCTAGCGGCTACAATGAGCAGTTCTTC	CAWSGSSGYNEQFF
TRBJ2-1	NA	TRBD1	TRBV7-9	TGTGCCAGCAGCTTGGGGACAGCGAGCGAGCAGTTCTTC	CASSLGTASEQFF
TRBJ1-5	NA	NA	TRBV28	TGTGCCAGCAGTTTCATCGGGTACAATCAGCCCCAGCATTTT	CASSFIGYNQPQHF
TRBJ1-5	once	NA	TRBV2	TGTGCCAGCAAGGGGGAGAGCAATCAGCCCCAGCATTTT	CASKGESNQPQHF
TRBJ2-3	NA	NA	TRBV6-4	TGTGCCAGCAGTGACTCGATCGGTGCTAGCACAGATACGCAGTATTTT	CASSDSIGASTDTQYF
TRBJ2-7	NA	TRBD1	TRBV7-9	TGTGCCAGCAGGGCTACAGGGGGCCCTTCCTACGAGCAGTACTTC	CASRATGGPSYEQYF
TRBJ2-7	few	TRBD2	TRBV5-1	TGCGCCAGCAGTGACCTAGCGGGAGCCTACGAGCAGTACTTC	CASSDLAGAYEQYF